This T cell receptor beta chain was recorded in a study of read filtering for tumor transcriptome and immune sequencing. The CDR3 runs 16 residues. The V gene end was trimmed by 4 bases and the J gene end by 0 bases; junction bases not matched to a gene: 6. The V gene's germline CDR1 is SGHRS and CDR2 YFSETQ. Molecular barcoded adaptors covering alpha/delta and beta/gamma chains were used on around 400 ng RNA. TCRdb itself ran the reads through MiXCR, one entry per CDR3 protein. The sample yields roughly 130,000 distinct CDR3 sequences, 10% to 15% seen once. This clonotype has a count of ten or more. This rearrangement joins TRBV5-1 to TRBJ2-2; 7 nucleotides agree with TRBD1. The sequence derives from a donor older than 35 with multiple myeloma. Input material: a population of CD138-negative cells sorted from bone marrow. The CDR3 DNA reads as TGCGCCAGCAGCGCCTCCGGGACAGCGAACACCGGGGAGCTGTTTTTT. This translates into CASSASGTANTGELFF.